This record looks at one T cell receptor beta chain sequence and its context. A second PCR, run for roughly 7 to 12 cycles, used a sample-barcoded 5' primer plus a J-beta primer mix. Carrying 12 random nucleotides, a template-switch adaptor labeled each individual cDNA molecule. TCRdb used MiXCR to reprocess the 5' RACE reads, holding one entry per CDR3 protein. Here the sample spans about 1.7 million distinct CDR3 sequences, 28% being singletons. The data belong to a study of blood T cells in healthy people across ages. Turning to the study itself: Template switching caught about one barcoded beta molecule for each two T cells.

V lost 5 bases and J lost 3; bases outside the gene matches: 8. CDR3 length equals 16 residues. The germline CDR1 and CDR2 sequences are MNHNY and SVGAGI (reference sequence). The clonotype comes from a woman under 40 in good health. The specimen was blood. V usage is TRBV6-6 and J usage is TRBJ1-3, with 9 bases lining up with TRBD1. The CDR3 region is CASSRGDRDIGNTIYF. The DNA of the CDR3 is TGTGCCAGCAGTCGCGGGGACAGGGACATTGGAAACACCATATATTTT.